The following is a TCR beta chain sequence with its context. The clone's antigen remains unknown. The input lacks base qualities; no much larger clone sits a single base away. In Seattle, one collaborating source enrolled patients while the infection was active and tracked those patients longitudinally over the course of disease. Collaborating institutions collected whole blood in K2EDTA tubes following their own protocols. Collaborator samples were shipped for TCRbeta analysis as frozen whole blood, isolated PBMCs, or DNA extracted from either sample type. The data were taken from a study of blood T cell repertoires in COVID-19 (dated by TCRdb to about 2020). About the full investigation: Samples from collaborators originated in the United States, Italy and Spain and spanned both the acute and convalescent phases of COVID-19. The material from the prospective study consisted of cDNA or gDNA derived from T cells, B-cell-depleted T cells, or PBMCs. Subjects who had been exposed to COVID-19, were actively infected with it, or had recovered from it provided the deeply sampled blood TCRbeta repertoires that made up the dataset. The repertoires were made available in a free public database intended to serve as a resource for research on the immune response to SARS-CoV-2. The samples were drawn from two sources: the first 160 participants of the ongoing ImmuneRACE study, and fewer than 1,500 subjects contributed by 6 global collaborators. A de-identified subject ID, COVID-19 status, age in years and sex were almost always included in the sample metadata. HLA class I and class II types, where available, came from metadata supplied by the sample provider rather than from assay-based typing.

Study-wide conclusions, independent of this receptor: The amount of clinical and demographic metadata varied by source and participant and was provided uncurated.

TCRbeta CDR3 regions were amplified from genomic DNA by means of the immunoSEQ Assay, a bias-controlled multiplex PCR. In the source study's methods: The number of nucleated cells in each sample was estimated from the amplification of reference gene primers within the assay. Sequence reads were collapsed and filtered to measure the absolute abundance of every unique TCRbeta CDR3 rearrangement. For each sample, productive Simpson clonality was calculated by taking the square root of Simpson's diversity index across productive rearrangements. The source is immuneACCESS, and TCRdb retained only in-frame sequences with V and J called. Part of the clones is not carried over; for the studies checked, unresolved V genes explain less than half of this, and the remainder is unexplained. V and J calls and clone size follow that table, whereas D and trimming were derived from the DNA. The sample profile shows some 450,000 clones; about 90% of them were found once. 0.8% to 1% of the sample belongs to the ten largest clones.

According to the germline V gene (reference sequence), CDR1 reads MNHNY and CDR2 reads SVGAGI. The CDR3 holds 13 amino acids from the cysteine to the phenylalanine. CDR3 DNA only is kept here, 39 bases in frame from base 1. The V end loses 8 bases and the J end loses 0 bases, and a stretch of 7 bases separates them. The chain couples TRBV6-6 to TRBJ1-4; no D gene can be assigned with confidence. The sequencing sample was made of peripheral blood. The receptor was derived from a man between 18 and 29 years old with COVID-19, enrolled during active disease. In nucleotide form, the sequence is TGTGCCAGCGAGGGCCCAACTAATGAAAAACTGTTTTTT. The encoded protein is CASEGPTNEKLFF.